This T cell receptor (beta chain) was sequenced in a study of CD8+ T cells in alopecia areata. Study background: Treated patients' severity was scored by percentage of affected scalp area.

The treatment denotes: oral pan-JAK inhibitor, 5-10 mg twice daily. Reverse transcribed after extraction, RNA yielded cDNA as the sequencing template. The data were produced by immunoSEQ multiplex PCR, yet TCRdb's version contains in-frame clones alone and is incomplete. The data hold 100,000 to 140,000 clones, with 65% to 85% observed a single time. V lost 7 bases and J lost 1; bases outside the gene matches: 7. Germline assignment: CDR1 MNHNS and CDR2 SASEGT. This CDR3 has 15 residues. The material was CD8+ T cells sorted from blood, obtained at week 24, from a patient treated with tofacitinib. The clonotype originates from a human donor with alopecia areata. The gene calls are TRBV6-1 and TRBJ2-4, with 7 bases matching TRBD2. This CDR3 is CASMGRGPAKNIQYF. The CDR3 DNA follows: TGTGCCAGCATGGGGAGGGGCCCGGCCAAAAACATTCAGTACTTC.